This T cell receptor beta chain is drawn from a study of T cell responses to AZD1222 COVID-19 vaccine. On this clone itself: Its specificity is unknown.

The CDR3 extends over 16 amino acids. Germline V lookup: CDR1 SEHNR, CDR2 FQNEAQ (reference sequence). Unmatched junction bases numbered 7, after V lost 5 bases and J lost 0 bases. The table came from immunoSEQ multiplex PCR; TCRdb's copy has only in-frame clones and leaves some out. There are about 64,000 clones in the sample; 75% to 95% occur only once, and 6.3% lies in the top ten. Findings and caveats of the study: Sampling that yielded the repertoires occurred only after the peak T cell response. Spike-specific TCR breadth and depth rose after two AZD1222 doses. CD4 TCRs linked to vaccination spanned spike, dominating at 160-218 and 743-854.

The sequencing here drew on peripheral blood, taken 28 days after the second dose of the MenACWY control vaccine. V and J are TRBV7-9 and TRBJ2-1; TRBD1 matches 7 bases. The sequence was collected from an adult who received the MenACWY meningococcal vaccine as a control. The chain's CDR3 is CASSPRQGPSYNEQFF. The CDR3 DNA sequence: TGTGCCAGCAGCCCCCGACAGGGCCCCTCCTACAATGAGCAGTTCTTC.